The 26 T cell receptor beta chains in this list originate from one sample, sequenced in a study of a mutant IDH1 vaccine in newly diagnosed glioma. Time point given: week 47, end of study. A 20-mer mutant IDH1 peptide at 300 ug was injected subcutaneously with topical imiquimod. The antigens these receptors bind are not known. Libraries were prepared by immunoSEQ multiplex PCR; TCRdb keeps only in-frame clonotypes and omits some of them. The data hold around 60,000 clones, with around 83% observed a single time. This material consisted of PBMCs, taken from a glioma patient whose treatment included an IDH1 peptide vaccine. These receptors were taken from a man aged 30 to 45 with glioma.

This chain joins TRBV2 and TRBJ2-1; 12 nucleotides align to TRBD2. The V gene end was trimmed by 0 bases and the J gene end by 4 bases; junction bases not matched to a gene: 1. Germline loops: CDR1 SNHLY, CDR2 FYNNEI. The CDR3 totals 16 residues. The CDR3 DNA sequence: TGTGCCAGCAGTGAAGCAACTAGCGGGGGGTACAATGAGCAGTTCTTC. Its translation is CASSEATSGGYNEQFF.

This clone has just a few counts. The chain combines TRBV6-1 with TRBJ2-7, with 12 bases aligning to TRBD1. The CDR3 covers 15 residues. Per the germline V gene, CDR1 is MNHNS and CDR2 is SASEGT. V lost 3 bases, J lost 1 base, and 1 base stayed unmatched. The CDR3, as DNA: TGTGCCAGCAGTGAGGGACAGGGGGCGTCCTACGAGCAGTACTTC. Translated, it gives CASSEGQGASYEQYF.

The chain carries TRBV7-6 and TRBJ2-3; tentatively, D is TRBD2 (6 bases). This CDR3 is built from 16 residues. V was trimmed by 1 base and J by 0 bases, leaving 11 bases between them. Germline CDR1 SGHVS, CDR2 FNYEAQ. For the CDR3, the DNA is TGTGCCAGCAGCTTAGAGGCTAGCGCCAGCACAGATACGCAGTATTTT. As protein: CASSLEASASTDTQYF.

The DNA of the CDR3 is TGCGCCAGCAGCTTGATGTTCACAGGGGGAAGCATGAACACTGAAGCTTTCTTT. Its translation: CASSLMFTGGSMNTEAFF. This chain connects TRBV5-1 to TRBJ1-1, with TRBD1 identical over 8 bases. Germline values: CDR1 SGHRS, CDR2 YFSETQ. The CDR3 covers 18 residues. Trimming took 1 base from V and 0 from J; bases not matched to a gene: 11.

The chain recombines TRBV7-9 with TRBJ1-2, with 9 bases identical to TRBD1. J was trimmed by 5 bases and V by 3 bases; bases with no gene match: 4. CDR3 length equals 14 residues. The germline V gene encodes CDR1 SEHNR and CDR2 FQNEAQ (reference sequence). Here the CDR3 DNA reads TGTGCCAGCAGCTTGCGGACAGGGGAATATGGCTACACCTTC. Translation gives CASSLRTGEYGYTF. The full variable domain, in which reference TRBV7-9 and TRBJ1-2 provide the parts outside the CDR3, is DTGVSQNPRHKITKRGQNVTFRCDPISEHNRLYWYRQTLGQGPEFLTYFQNEAQLEKSRLLSDRFSAERPKGSFSTLEIQRTEQGDSAMYLCASSLRTGEYGYTFGSGTRLTVV.

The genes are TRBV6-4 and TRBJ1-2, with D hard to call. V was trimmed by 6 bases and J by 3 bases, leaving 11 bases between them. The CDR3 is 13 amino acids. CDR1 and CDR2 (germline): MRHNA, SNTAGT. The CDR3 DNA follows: TGTGCCAGCAGCGAGACCGGCTACTATGGCTACACCTTC. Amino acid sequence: CASSETGYYGYTF.

CDR3 sequence reads: CASSTGFAEAFF. In DNA form, the CDR3 reads TGTGCCAGCTCAACAGGGTTCGCTGAAGCTTTCTTT. The chain joins TRBV18 to TRBJ1-1, with D possibly TRBD1 on 6 matching bases. Trimming removed 5 bases at V and 6 bases at J, with 10 bases between. Germline CDR1 reads KGHSH; CDR2 reads LQKENI. CDR3 size: 12 residues.

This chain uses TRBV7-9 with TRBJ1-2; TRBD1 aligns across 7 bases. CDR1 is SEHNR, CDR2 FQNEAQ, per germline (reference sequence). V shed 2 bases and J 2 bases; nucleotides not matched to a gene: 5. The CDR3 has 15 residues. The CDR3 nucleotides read TGTGCCAGCAGCTTATTTACAGGGGCGAACTATGGCTACACCTTC. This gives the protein CASSLFTGANYGYTF.

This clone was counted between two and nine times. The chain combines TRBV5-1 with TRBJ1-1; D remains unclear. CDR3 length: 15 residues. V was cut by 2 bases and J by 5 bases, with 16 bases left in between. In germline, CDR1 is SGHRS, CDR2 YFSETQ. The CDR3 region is CASSFGYTDGTEAFF. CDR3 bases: TGCGCCAGCAGCTTTGGGTATACCGATGGGACTGAAGCTTTCTTT.

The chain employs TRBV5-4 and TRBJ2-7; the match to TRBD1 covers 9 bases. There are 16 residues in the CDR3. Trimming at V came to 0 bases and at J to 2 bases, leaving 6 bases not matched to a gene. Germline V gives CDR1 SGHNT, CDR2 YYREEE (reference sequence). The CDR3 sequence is CASSLAGTGFPYEQYF. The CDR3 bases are TGTGCCAGCAGCTTGGCAGGGACAGGGTTTCCCTACGAGCAGTACTTC.

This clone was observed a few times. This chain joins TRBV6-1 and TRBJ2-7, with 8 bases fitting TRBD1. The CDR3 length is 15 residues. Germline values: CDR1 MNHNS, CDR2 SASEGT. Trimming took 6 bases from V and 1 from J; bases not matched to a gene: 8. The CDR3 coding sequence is TGTGCCAGCAGGAAGGGACAGGTCATTTCCTACGAGCAGTACTTC. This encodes CASRKGQVISYEQYF.

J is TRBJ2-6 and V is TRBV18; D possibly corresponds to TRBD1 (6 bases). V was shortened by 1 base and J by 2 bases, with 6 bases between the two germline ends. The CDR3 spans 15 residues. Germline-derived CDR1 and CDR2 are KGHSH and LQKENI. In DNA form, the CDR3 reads TGTGCCAGCTCACCACAGGGGGCTGGGGCCAACGTCCTGACTTTC. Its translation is CASSPQGAGANVLTF.

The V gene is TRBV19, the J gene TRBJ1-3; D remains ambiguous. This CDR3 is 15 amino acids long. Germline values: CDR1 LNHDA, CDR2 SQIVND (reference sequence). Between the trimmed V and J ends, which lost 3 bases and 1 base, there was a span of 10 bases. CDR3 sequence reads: CASSILLGSGNTIYF. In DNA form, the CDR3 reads TGTGCCAGTAGTATCCTCCTTGGATCTGGAAACACCATATATTTT.

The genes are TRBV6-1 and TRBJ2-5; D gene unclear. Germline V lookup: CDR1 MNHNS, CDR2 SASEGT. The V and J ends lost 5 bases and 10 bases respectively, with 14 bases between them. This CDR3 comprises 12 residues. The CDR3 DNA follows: TGTGCCAGCAGTAAGGAGAGGATAGACCAGTACTTC. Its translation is CASSKERIDQYF.

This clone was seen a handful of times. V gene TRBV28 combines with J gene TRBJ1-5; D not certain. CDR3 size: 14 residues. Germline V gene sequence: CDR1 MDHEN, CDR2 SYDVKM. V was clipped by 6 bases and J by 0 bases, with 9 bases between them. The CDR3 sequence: CASSSPNSNQPQHF. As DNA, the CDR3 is TGTGCCAGCAGCTCCCCAAATAGCAATCAGCCCCAGCATTTT.

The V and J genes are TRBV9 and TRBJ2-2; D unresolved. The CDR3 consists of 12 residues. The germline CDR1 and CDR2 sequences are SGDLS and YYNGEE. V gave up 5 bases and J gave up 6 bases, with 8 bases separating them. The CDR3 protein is CASSGWAGELFF. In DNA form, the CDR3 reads TGTGCCAGCAGTGGATGGGCCGGGGAGCTGTTTTTT.

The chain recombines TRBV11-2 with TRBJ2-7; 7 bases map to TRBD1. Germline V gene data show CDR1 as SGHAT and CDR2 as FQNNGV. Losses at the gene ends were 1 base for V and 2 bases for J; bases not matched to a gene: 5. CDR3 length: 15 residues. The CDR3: CASSLAWDRTYEQYF. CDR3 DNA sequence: TGTGCCAGCAGCTTAGCTTGGGACAGAACCTACGAGCAGTACTTC.

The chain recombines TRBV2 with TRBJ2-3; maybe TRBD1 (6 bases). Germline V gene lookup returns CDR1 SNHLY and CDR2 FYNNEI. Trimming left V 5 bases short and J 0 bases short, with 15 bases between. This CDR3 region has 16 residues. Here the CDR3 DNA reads TGTGCCAGCAGTTTGGACAGCCCAGTTAGCACAGATACGCAGTATTTT. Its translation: CASSLDSPVSTDTQYF.

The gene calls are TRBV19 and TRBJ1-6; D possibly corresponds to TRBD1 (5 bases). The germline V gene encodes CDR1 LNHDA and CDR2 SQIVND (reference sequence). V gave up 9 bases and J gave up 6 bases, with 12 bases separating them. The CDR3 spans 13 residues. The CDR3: CASREQINSPLHF. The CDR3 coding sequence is TGTGCCAGCAGGGAGCAGATTAATTCACCCCTCCACTTT.

CDR3 nucleotide sequence: TGTGCCATCAGGGACACAGGGGGGGTGGGCACTGAAGCTTTCTTT. This codes for CAIRDTGGVGTEAFF. V and J are TRBV10-3 and TRBJ1-1; TRBD1 matches 8 bases. Germline CDR1 reads ENHRY; CDR2 reads SYGVKD. The CDR3 totals 15 residues. V lost 6 bases and J lost 4; bases outside the gene matches: 10.

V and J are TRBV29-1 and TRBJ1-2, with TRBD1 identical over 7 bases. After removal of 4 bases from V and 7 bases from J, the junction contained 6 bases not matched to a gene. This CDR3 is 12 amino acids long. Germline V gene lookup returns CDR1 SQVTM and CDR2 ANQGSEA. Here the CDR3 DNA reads TGCAGCGTTGTAAGAGGGGGCTCTGGCTACACCTTC. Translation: CSVVRGGSGYTF.

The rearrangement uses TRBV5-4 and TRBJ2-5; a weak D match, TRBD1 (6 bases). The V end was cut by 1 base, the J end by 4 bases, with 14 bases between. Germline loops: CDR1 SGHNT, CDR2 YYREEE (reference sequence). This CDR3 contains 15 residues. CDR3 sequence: CASSLSYREGETQYF. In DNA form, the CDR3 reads TGTGCCAGCAGCTTGAGTTACAGGGAAGGAGAGACCCAGTACTTC.

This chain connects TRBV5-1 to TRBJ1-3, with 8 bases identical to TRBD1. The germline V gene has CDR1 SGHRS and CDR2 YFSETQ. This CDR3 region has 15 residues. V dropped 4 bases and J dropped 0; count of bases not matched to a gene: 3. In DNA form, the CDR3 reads TGCGCCAGCAGCCAGGACAGGGCCTCTGGAAACACCATATATTTT. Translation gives CASSQDRASGNTIYF.

CDR3 sequence reads: CASSILLAGGSKETQYF. As DNA, the CDR3 is TGTGCCAGCAGCATATTACTAGCGGGGGGCTCCAAAGAGACCCAGTACTTC. The gene calls are TRBV5-4 and TRBJ2-5; 12 nucleotides match TRBD2. This CDR3 has 17 residues. V lost 4 bases and J lost 3; bases outside the gene matches: 10. Germline V gene lookup returns CDR1 SGHNT and CDR2 YYREEE (reference sequence).

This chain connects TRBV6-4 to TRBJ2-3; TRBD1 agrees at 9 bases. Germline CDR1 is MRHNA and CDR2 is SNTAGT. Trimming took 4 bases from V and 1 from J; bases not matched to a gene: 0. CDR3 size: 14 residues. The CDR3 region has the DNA TGTGCCAGCAGTGGGACAGGGGGCACAGATACGCAGTATTTT. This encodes CASSGTGGTDTQYF.

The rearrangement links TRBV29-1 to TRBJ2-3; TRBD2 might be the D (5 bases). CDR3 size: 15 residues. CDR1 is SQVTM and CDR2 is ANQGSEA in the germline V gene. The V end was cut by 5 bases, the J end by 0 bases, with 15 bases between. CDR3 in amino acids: CSVQLPGLSTDTQYF. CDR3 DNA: TGCAGCGTTCAGCTGCCAGGACTTAGCACAGATACGCAGTATTTT.